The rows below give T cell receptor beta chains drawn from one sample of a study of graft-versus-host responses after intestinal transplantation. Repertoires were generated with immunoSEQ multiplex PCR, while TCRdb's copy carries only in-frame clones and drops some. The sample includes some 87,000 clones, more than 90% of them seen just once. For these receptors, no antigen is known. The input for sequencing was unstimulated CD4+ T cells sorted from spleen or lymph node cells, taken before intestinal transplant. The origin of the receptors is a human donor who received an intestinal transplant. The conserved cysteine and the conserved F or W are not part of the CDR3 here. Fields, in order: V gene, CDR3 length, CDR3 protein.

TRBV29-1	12	SVRSRGGNQPQH
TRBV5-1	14	ASSPLGDSGANVLT
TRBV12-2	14	ASRSRGLAGYNEQF
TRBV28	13	ASTPGLAGRYEQY
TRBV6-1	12	ASSERPSGTEAF
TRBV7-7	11	ASSADRNTEAF
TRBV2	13	ASIRLAGEGDTQY
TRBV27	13	ASSLGGTYTGELF
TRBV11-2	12	ASSLGGVNTEAF
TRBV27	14	ASSYQGHHSYNEQF
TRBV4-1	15	ASSQRGAARVYNEQF
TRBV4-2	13	ASSQDRSSHGELF
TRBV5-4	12	ASSPGQSTDTQY
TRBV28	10	ASTTGAYGYT
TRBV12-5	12	ASGSQGTRTEAF
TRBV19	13	ASSISRDGHNEQF
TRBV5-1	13	ASSLVGGGTGELF
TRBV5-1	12	ASSSGTRRGEAF
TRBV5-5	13	ASSLLTGYNSPLH
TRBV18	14	ASSPRSMSGQETQY
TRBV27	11	ASSTSGVGPQH
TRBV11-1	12	ASSLVQGVTEAF
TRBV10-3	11	AISARSGDEQY
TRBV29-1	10	SVDRGNTEAF
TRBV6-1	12	ASSDGTAQETQY
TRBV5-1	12	ASSSLGQGNGYT
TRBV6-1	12	ASINWGLTDTQY
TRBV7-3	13	ASSLRRETDYGYT
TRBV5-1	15	ASSLAPLGPLYNEQF
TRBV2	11	ASSVQGNYGYT
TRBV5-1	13	ASSITGSSYNEQF
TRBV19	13	ASSTGLAGYGEQF
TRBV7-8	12	ASSSGTRNYEQY
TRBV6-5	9	ASSTGYEQY
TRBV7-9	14	ASSTRTSGSDGEQY
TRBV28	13	ASSQAGTGKYEQY
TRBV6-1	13	ASSGRGQTGGEQF
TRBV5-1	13	ASSLALGGNSPLH
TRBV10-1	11	ASSTGPTYEQY
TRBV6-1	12	ASSVTVVQRAQY
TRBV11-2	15	ASSYQPLAGGPDTQY
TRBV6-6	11	ASSRGQGYEQY
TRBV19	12	ASSMNPHLETQY
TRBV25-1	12	ASNDRVAKAEQF
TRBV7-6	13	ASSFRGYNTGELF